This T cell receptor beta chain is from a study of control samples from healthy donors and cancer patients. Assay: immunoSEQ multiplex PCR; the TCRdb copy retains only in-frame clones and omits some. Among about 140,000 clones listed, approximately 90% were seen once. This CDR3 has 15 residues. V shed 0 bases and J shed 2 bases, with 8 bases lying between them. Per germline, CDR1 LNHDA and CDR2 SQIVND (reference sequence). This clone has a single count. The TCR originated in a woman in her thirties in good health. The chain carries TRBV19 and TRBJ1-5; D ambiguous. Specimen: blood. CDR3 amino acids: CASSIEATGNQPQHF. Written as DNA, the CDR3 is TGTGCCAGTAGTATAGAGGCGACCGGCAATCAGCCCCAGCATTTT.